The 20 T cell receptor beta chains listed next were all sequenced from one sample in a study of a mutant IDH1 vaccine in newly diagnosed glioma. The repertoire was sequenced with immunoSEQ multiplex PCR; TCRdb's copy has only in-frame clones and lacks some. The sample has roughly 38,000 clones; around four fifths are singletons. Time point described: week 23, last vaccination. Every vaccine dose comprised 300 ug of mutant IDH1 20-mer peptide plus topical imiquimod. Their cognate antigens are unknown. The starting material was PBMCs, obtained from a glioma patient whose treatment included an IDH1 peptide vaccine. These receptors came from a man aged 45 to 65 with glioma.

The chain uses TRBV7-2 and TRBJ1-4; possible D gene TRBD1, 5 bases. The CDR3 is 14 amino acids. Per the germline V gene, CDR1 is SGHTA and CDR2 is FQGNSA. V lost 3 bases to trimming and J lost 7 bases, with 12 bases between them. The CDR3 protein is CASSFRQGREKLFF. As DNA, the CDR3 is TGTGCCAGCAGCTTTAGGCAGGGTCGTGAAAAACTGTTTTTT.

The gene calls are TRBV6-1 and TRBJ2-1; D unclear. The CDR3 runs 11 residues. From germline, CDR1 is MNHNS and CDR2 SASEGT. Trimming removed 0 bases from V and 8 bases from J, with 2 bases in between. CDR3 protein: CASSEADEQFF. CDR3 DNA sequence: TGTGCCAGCAGTGAAGCGGATGAGCAGTTCTTC.

The CDR3 region is CASSPGHSVRGGQETQYF. CDR3 DNA sequence: TGTGCCAGCAGTCCGGGGCATTCGGTTAGGGGAGGACAAGAGACCCAGTACTTC. V gene TRBV5-4 combines with J gene TRBJ2-5; a possible D gene is TRBD2 (6 bases). The CDR3 is made up of 18 amino acids. Germline-derived CDR1 and CDR2 are SGHNT and YYREEE (reference sequence). The V and J ends lost 5 bases and 2 bases respectively, with 25 bases between them.

The V and J genes are TRBV4-2 and TRBJ2-7; tentative D call: TRBD1 (6 bases). This CDR3 comprises 15 residues. CDR1 LGHNA and CDR2 YNFKEQ come from the germline V gene. V shed 0 bases and J shed 3 bases, with 12 bases lying between them. CDR3 loop: CASSQERTVYYEQYF. DNA of the CDR3: TGTGCCAGCAGCCAAGAACGGACAGTCTACTACGAGCAGTACTTC.

This clone was seen only a few times. The chain employs TRBV5-1 and TRBJ1-1, with D possibly matching TRBD1 (5 bases). Trimming took off 6 bases at V and 1 base at J, with 13 bases between the two ends. The CDR3 is 14 amino acids. Germline V gene data show CDR1 as SGHRS and CDR2 as YFSETQ. The CDR3 DNA reads as TGCGCCAGCACTCTCGCAGGGAGGAACACTGAAGCTTTCTTT. Protein sequence: CASTLAGRNTEAFF. The full variable domain, in which reference TRBV5-1 and TRBJ1-1 provide the parts outside the CDR3, is KAGVTQTPRYLIKTRGQQVTLSCSPISGHRSVSWYQQTPGQGLQFLFEYFSETQRNKGNFPGRFSGRQFSNSRSEMNVSTLELGDSALYLCASTLAGRNTEAFFGQGTRLTVV.

This chain joins TRBV6-5 and TRBJ2-3, with unresolved D. CDR3 size: 14 residues. Germline CDR1 is MNHEY and CDR2 is SVGAGI. V was clipped by 0 bases and J by 2 bases, with 6 bases between them. Here the CDR3 DNA reads TGTGCCAGCAGTTACTCCGCAGCCACAGATACGCAGTATTTT. Its protein is CASSYSAATDTQYF.

The V call is TRBV19, the J call TRBJ2-1; 9 positions agree with TRBD2. J gave up 0 bases and V 10 bases, and 13 bases lay outside the gene matches. The CDR3 loop spans 17 amino acids. Germline loops: CDR1 LNHDA, CDR2 SQIVND (reference sequence). The CDR3 coding sequence is TGTGCCACCGGCCGGGGAGCGGGGGGTCTCTCCTACAATGAGCAGTTCTTC. It is translated as CATGRGAGGLSYNEQFF.

V gene TRBV2 combines with J gene TRBJ2-7; 8 bases are shared with TRBD1. CDR1 SNHLY and CDR2 FYNNEI come from the germline V gene. V was clipped by 4 bases and J by 3 bases; unmatched bases: 5. The CDR3 loop spans 14 amino acids. CDR3 protein: CASSGGQVLYEQYF. The CDR3 nucleotides read TGTGCCAGCAGTGGGGGACAGGTGCTCTACGAGCAGTACTTC.

The V and J genes are TRBV23-1 and TRBJ2-1; either TRBD1 or TRBD2 may supply D (6 bases each). TRBV23-1 is given ORF status, its function remaining uncertain. V was pared by 4 bases and J by 3 bases, with 13 bases between. The length of the CDR3 is 15 residues. The CDR3 sequence is CASSLTGLYYNEQFF. Here the CDR3 DNA reads TGCGCCAGCAGTCTGACAGGACTATACTACAATGAGCAGTTCTTC.

The rearrangement joins TRBV5-5 to TRBJ2-6; D uncertain. Germline assignment: CDR1 SGHKS and CDR2 YYEKEE (reference sequence). This CDR3 spans 15 amino acids. The ends were cut back, 0 bases at V and 1 base at J, with 5 bases in the middle. CDR3 nucleotides: TGTGCCAGCAGCTTGGAGGCGTCTGGGGCCAACGTCCTGACTTTC. Translated: CASSLEASGANVLTF. Filled out from reference TRBV5-5 and TRBJ2-6, the complete variable domain reads DAGVTQSPTHLIKTRGQQVTLRCSPISGHKSVSWYQQVLGQGPQFIFQYYEKEERGRGNFPDRFSARQFPNYSSELNVNALLLGDSALYLCASSLEASGANVLTFGAGSRLTVL.

This chain connects TRBV10-1 to TRBJ1-5, with D tentatively TRBD1 (5 bases). Germline V gives CDR1 WNHNN, CDR2 SYGVQD (reference sequence). CDR3 length: 15 amino acids. The V and J ends lost 3 bases and 2 bases respectively, with 11 bases between them. CDR3 DNA: TGCGCCAGCAGTGAAGGCGGGACCCGCAATCAGCCCCAGCATTTT. It yields the protein CASSEGGTRNQPQHF.

This chain joins TRBV6-6 and TRBJ2-4; D is undetermined. This CDR3 region has 13 residues. Germline V lookup: CDR1 MNHNY, CDR2 SVGAGI (reference sequence). The V end lost 6 bases, the J end lost 6 bases, and 12 bases lay between the germline ends. The CDR3 spells CASRATVGNIQYF. Here the CDR3 DNA reads TGTGCCAGCAGGGCGACCGTAGGAAACATTCAGTACTTC.

This rearrangement joins TRBV4-1 to TRBJ2-7, with no clear D. Germline V gene data show CDR1 as MGHRA and CDR2 as YSYEKL. The length of the CDR3 is 13 residues. V was pared by 1 base and J by 3 bases, with 7 bases between. The CDR3 bases are TGCGCCAGCAGCCAAGCCGACTTCTACGAGCAGTACTTC. It is translated as CASSQADFYEQYF.

CDR3 nucleotides: TGTGCCAGCAGCTTGGGCTTGGGGTGGGGCGGGAACACTGAAGCTTTCTTT. It specifies CASSLGLGWGGNTEAFF. The chain is built from TRBV5-6 and TRBJ1-1; D possibly corresponds to TRBD1 (5 bases). Trimming cost V 0 bases and J 1 base, with 16 bases left between them. The CDR3 has 17 residues. The germline gives CDR1 SGHDT, CDR2 YYEEEE.

This rearrangement joins TRBV29-1 to TRBJ2-7; the D is unclear. In germline, CDR1 is SQVTM, CDR2 ANQGSEA. Trimming took off 1 base at V and 4 bases at J, with 5 bases between the two ends. This CDR3 comprises 11 residues. DNA of the CDR3: TGCAGCGTTGAAGTCACATACGAGCAGTACTTC. It is translated as CSVEVTYEQYF.

This chain uses TRBV7-2 with TRBJ2-1, with D possibly being TRBD2 (6 bases). V was shortened by 1 base and J by 5 bases, with 12 bases between the two germline ends. The CDR3 extends over 15 amino acids. Germline lookup yields CDR1 SGHTA and CDR2 FQGNSA. The CDR3 region has the DNA TGTGCCAGCAGCTTAGGGGCGGGGCAGAACAATGAGCAGTTCTTC. Translation gives CASSLGAGQNNEQFF.

The chain combines TRBV5-1 with TRBJ2-7; D is ambiguous. The CDR3 spans 14 residues. V lost 1 base and J 1 base, leaving 9 bases between the germline ends. Germline CDR1 and CDR2: SGHRS and YFSETQ. CDR3 loop: CASSLIQLSYEQYF. The CDR3 coding sequence is TGCGCCAGCAGCTTGATCCAGTTATCCTACGAGCAGTACTTC.

CDR3 sequence: CAWSVGQRNEKLFF. As DNA, the CDR3 is TGTGCCTGGAGTGTGGGACAGAGAAATGAAAAACTGTTTTTT. This sequence joins TRBV30 and TRBJ1-4, with TRBD1 matching over 7 bases. Looked up from germline, CDR1 is GTSNPN and CDR2 is SVGIG (reference sequence). The CDR3 has 14 amino acids. Trimming removed 0 bases from V and 5 bases from J; junction bases left unmatched: 3.

The CDR3 DNA sequence: TGTGCCAGCAGCTTAGATTCCCAGACAGGGGCAAGCAATGAGCAGTTCTTC. Encoded protein: CASSLDSQTGASNEQFF. The chain joins TRBV11-3 to TRBJ2-1; 8 nucleotides agree with TRBD1. With 0 bases clipped from V and 6 bases from J, the junction kept 10 bases outside the gene matches. Germline V gene lookup returns CDR1 SGHNT and CDR2 YENEEA. The CDR3 length is 17 residues.

The rearrangement joins TRBV2 to TRBJ1-1, with 7 bases matching TRBD1. Germline assignment: CDR1 SNHLY and CDR2 FYNNEI. This CDR3 is 14 amino acids long. Trimming cost V 2 bases and J 7 bases; bases outside gene matches: 7. The chain's CDR3 is CASSENRGGREAFF. The CDR3 DNA reads as TGTGCCAGCAGTGAAAACAGGGGAGGGCGTGAAGCTTTCTTT. Full variable domain (missing parts from reference TRBV2 and TRBJ1-1): EPEVTQTPSHQVTQMGQEVILRCVPISNHLYFYWYRQILGQKVEFLVSFYNNEISEKSEIFDDQFSVERPDGSNFTLKIRSTKLEDSAMYFCASSENRGGREAFFGQGTRLTVV.